This T cell receptor beta chain was sequenced during a study of neoadjuvant anti-PD-1 for oral cavity cancer. The sample holds a few counts of this clone. This table comes from immunoSEQ multiplex PCR, and its TCRdb copy is limited to in-frame clones, with some not included. The table lists tens of thousands of clones, around four fifths of them singletons. The specimen comprised PBMCs, sampled before nivolumab (anti-PD-1) treatment. This sequence originates from a person between 40 and 80 years old with oral cavity squamous cell carcinoma.

CDR3 amino acids: CASSGASTDTQYF. The CDR3 region has the DNA TGTGCCAGCAGCGGGGCAAGCACAGATACGCAGTATTTT. The V gene is TRBV9, the J gene TRBJ2-3; no firm D call. This CDR3 contains 13 residues. Germline CDR1 is SGDLS and CDR2 is YYNGEE. Trimming pared 3 bases from V and 0 bases from J, leaving 5 bases between.